This TCR beta chain is from a study of somatic mutations in cytotoxic T cells in rheumatoid arthritis. Generated by immunoSEQ multiplex PCR, the TCRdb table keeps only in-frame clones and is missing some. The sample has 15,000 to 20,000 clones; over 80% are singletons. With V trimmed by 0 bases and J by 5 bases, 7 bases remained unmatched. The CDR3 runs 17 residues. The germline V gene has CDR1 MGHRA and CDR2 YSYEKL. Source material: CD8+ T cells sorted from blood. The rearrangement joins TRBV4-1 to TRBJ2-2; 9 nucleotides agree with TRBD1. This TCR came from a man younger than 30 with rheumatoid arthritis. CDR3 bases: TGCGCCAGCAGCCAAGATGCTTGGGACAGGGAGACCGGGGAGCTGTTTTTT. It is translated as CASSQDAWDRETGELFF.